This T cell receptor beta chain derives from a study of cytomegalovirus exposure and HLA in healthy donors (dated by TCRdb to the late 2010s). For the study in its entirety: An earlier analysis of approximately 600 of the donors reported more than 250 Gb of sequence data and 117 million unique TCR beta sequences from roughly 200 million T cells. All discovery cohort repertoires had been generated using a single sequencing platform. An earlier analysis of approximately 500 of the donors applied high-throughput TCR beta sequencing to assess whether each TCR beta V gene segment acted as functional or pseudogenic. The study aimed to test whether signatures of past pathogen exposure could be identified by cataloging public T cell receptors. A later analysis re-analyzed previously published TCR beta repertoires from hundreds of donors and added high-resolution HLA genotyping to study TCR occurrence patterns. Besides the first cohort of 500 to 700 subjects, a separate validation cohort made up of roughly 120 different subjects was used. Across about 380 genotyped donors of the cohort, an average of 235,054 unique TCR beta nucleotide sequences per donor were sequenced, and 15% to 20% of those sequences were non-productive. A few DR-DQ haplotypes were treated as single units for association and clustering because of strong linkage in the cohort. HLA typing covered class I and class II loci at four-digit resolution. About 280 gigabases of sequencing data and around 80 million unique TCR sequences made up an early release that covered about 640 HLA-typed donors. High-throughput TCR immunosequencing, statistical association of individual TCRs with disease status, and machine learning were combined to predict cytomegalovirus infection status. Using immunosequencing, the study profiled T cell repertoires from around 670 subjects and related those repertoires to cytomegalovirus serostatus. Among the roughly 400 genotyped donors, around 81% belonged to the genetic ancestry cluster associated with self-reported Caucasian donors. In a later genetic analysis, genome-wide SNP genotypes for about 65% of the 666 donors were used, and that subset was treated as a discovery cohort. Alongside the repertoire data, information on donor age, sex, ethnicity and CMV serostatus was compiled. The number of donors typed differed by locus, with about 629-640 for A, B, C, DRB1 and DQB1, 522 for DQA1, 600 to 610 for DPA1, and 450 to 480 for DPB1. Rather than drawing on any new phenotypic data, the later analysis identified candidate immune exposures from TCR beta sequences and the way those sequences occurred across donors. Overall study outcomes, separate from this receptor: Linkage disequilibrium might explain the correlated functional status among segregating V segments, but an unknown experimental factor could not be ruled out. The sequencing pipeline was judged likely to have produced a cluster of highly shared sequence variants as a technical artifact. Most TCR sequences were observed very rarely across donors, whereas some public TCRs were present in many individuals. A further reported finding was that TCR beta sequences accurately predicted the HLA-A and HLA-B alleles for most subjects in the first cohort. In a later analysis, HLA-associated TCR beta chains showed more clonal expansion and lower generation probabilities than non-associated chains that were equally common. When HLA alleles, especially DR and DQ, strongly co-occurred, TCR associations were difficult to assign to individual alleles. In both the original and validation cohorts, the classifier was reported to diagnose cytomegalovirus status with high specificity and sensitivity. According to a later analysis, TCR association rates differed among HLA loci, with DRB1 alleles showing the most associated TCRs and HLA-C alleles showing the fewest. The presence/absence analyses assumed that sequencing depth was roughly uniform across donors, and that assumption may not be true. Because counts were too low, roughly 16 rarely observed V segments, including chromosome 9 orphons, were left out of the earlier analysis of approximately 580 of the donors. CMV serostatus was the only immune exposure information available for the cohort. An association between a missense DCLRE1C variant and V-gene and J-gene trimming of TCR beta chains was found in a later genetic analysis and replicated in an independent cohort. This cohort had only TCR beta chains sequenced, and the lack of alpha or paired-chain data limited which features could be detected. Specific HLA alleles were associated with 16,951 TCR beta sequences at a false discovery rate of 0.05 in a later analysis. The authors suggested that the approach could potentially be generalized to other disease states and immunological phenotypes. In a later analysis, several top co-occurrence clusters were reported to appear linked to parvovirus B19, influenza, CMV and Epstein-Barr virus. An earlier analysis of approximately 500 of the donors showed that most TCR beta V segments appeared in productive rearrangements either about 87% or about 30% of the time, which broadly matched IMGT annotations. Compared with the roughly 700-donor mean, donors in an Asian-associated ancestry cluster had fewer N-insertions in productive TCRs, according to a later genetic analysis. Because HLA typing was missing for some donors at each locus, association tests included only the typed subset. In vitro tests confirmed that a few of the cytomegalovirus-associated TCR beta chains recognize cytomegalovirus antigens. In a later analysis, most CMV-associated TCR beta chains were found to appear HLA-restricted, with HLA associations seemingly driven largely by CMV exposure. The study listed approximately 150 TCR beta chains as associated with cytomegalovirus.

As regards this clone: Its antigen has not been determined. Per-base qualities were not stored, and no clone one base away is much larger.

The cohort comprised more than 550 healthy bone marrow donors. At the time of sampling, every cohort member was nominally healthy, though immune exposures that went unrecorded were likely present. The donor tested CMV seronegative, placing the donor among the approximately 360 seronegative members of the cohort. Each donor provided a peripheral blood sample, and peripheral blood mononuclear cells were used for TCR beta sequencing. Genomic DNA was extracted from the blood cell samples with the Qiagen DNeasy Blood Extraction Kit. The method behind the library was the immunoSEQ multiplex PCR assay. A mixture of 60 forward primers for TCR Vbeta segments and 13 reverse primers for TCR Jbeta segments was used in the multiplex PCR. A multiplex PCR assay on genomic DNA amplified the CDR3 region of rearranged TCR beta genes. Amplified TCR beta libraries were sequenced as 87-base-pair reads on the Illumina HiSeq System. The authors' pipeline ran thus. Across the roughly 670 repertoires, a later analysis counted roughly 77 million unique TCR beta chains, roughly 11 million of which were shared by at least two donors. To remove PCR and sequencing errors, raw reads were error-corrected and collapsed into unique sequences using a nearest-neighbor algorithm that merged closely related sequences. Alignment of CDR3 sequences to IMGT reference sequences was used to assign V, D and J gene segments. For a sequence to be retained, a match of at least six nucleotides to both a V gene segment and a J gene segment was required. Rearrangements were called productive when the CDR3 lacked stop codons and stayed in frame with V and J; all others were non-productive. Following IMGT convention, CDR3 was defined as the stretch from the second conserved V-encoded cysteine up to the conserved J-encoded phenylalanine. The earlier analysis of some 600 of the donors excluded sequences that lacked an unambiguous match to a single V gene segment. In an earlier analysis of 450 to 700 of the donors, V segments were called functional above 56.7% productive rearrangements and were called segregating when the between-donor standard deviation exceeded 5%. To diagnose cytomegalovirus status from the catalog of TCR beta chain sequences, a statistical classification framework was built. V and J gene assignment, in a later analysis, came from comparing TCR nucleotide sequences with IMGT/GENE-DB human TR gene sequences. The TCRdist pipeline was used in a later analysis to assign CDR3 sequences and most-parsimonious VDJ recombination scenarios. A later analysis defined each TCR beta chain by its CDR3 amino acid sequence plus V-gene family, and excluded reads lacking a unique V-gene family. In a later analysis, some 600 highly shared, low-generation-probability nucleotide sequences were removed to address suspected cross-contamination and a sequencing artifact. For each public chain, a later analysis derived a clonal expansion index from normalized ranks of inferred template counts within each repertoire. In a later analysis, generation probabilities were computed with a VDJ recombination model fitted to out-of-frame rearrangements, and the resulting probabilities were checked against IGoR. In a later analysis, hypergeometric tests were used to score TCR-TCR, TCR-HLA and TCR-CMV co-occurrence, with a repertoire-size bias correction applied to TCR pairs. A later analysis estimated false discovery rates by permuting HLA or CMV assignments 20 times. In a later analysis, co-occurring TCRs were grouped with DBSCAN, and TCRdist sequence similarity was added when clustering was performed within HLA-allele-positive subsets. Repertoires with fewer than 30,000 or more than 120,000 public chains, plus five repertoires with anomalous nucleotide sharing, were excluded from co-occurrence clustering. TCRdb stores this immuneACCESS table with in-frame sequences only. Part of the clones is absent; in the studies checked, under half of the shortfall reflects unresolved V genes, and no reason is known for the rest. V and J calls and clone size are given by that table; D and trimming were obtained from the DNA. The sample table lists about 180,000 clones, over 75% of them with a count of one. Around 2.2% of the sample lies in the top ten.

This clonotype was sampled from a man in his sixties in good health and CMV-seronegative. Sample: PBMCs.

The DNA reads TGTGCCAGCAGCTCCGGGGGGACTAACGGCGAGCAGTACTTC. Translated, it gives CASSSGGTNGEQYF. The chain couples TRBV7-9 to TRBJ2-7; 7 bases in the junction line up with TRBD2. CDR1 and CDR2 are drawn from the germline V gene (reference sequence): SEHNR, FQNEAQ. Germline trimming: 4 bases from V, 6 bases from J; junction bases outside gene matches: 9. The CDR3 goes from the cysteine to the phenylalanine over 14 residues. Only the CDR3 part of the read is kept: 42 bases, read in frame from the first base. The full variable domain, with segments outside the CDR3 supplied by the reference TRBV7-9 and TRBJ2-7 proteins, appears as DTGVSQNPRHKITKRGQNVTFRCDPISEHNRLYWYRQTLGQGPEFLTYFQNEAQLEKSRLLSDRFSAERPKGSFSTLEIQRTEQGDSAMYLCASSSGGTNGEQYFGPGTRLTVT.